This T cell receptor beta chain was sequenced during a study of blood T cells in healthy people across ages. This CDR3 comprises 14 residues. CDR1 and CDR2 (germline): SGHTA, FQGTGA. Primed by a sample-barcoded 5' primer and a J-beta primer mix, a second PCR proceeded for about 6 to 11 cycles. Using its own MiXCR run on the 5' RACE reads, TCRdb lists one record per CDR3 protein. The sample consists of more than 650,000 distinct CDR3 sequences, around a quarter of them appearing once. The sample was also linked to a second study, of T cells of mothers and their children. That report adds: Per child, around 2.7 million TCR beta CDR3 reads were obtained, against over 9 million per mother. No persistent microchimeric T cell clones were detected.

The V and J genes are TRBV7-3 and TRBJ2-5; 11 nucleotides agree with TRBD1. The closer fit of TRBJ2-1 to the DNA end suggests the J call may be wrong. Sample: blood. The receptor comes from a boy aged 5-17 years in good health. The CDR3: CASSRDRGNNEQFF. The CDR3 DNA reads TGTGCCAGCAGCCGGGACAGGGGGAACAATGAGCAGTTCTTC.